The clone carrying this TCR beta chain was detected only once. A clone one base away is much larger, so this may be a read error. Semi-nested PCR with Nested Universal Primer A followed constant-region reverse priming of full-length variable regions. MiXCR was run by TCRdb on the 5' RACE reads, yielding one entry per CDR3 protein. The sample yields about 62,000 distinct CDR3 sequences, roughly 30% seen once. The CDR3 runs 16 residues. CDR1 and CDR2 from the germline V gene are SGHTA and FQGNSA. The TCR comes from a female donor with breast cancer. Sequenced material: tumor-infiltrating naive CD4+ T cells sorted from the breast tumor. Subset noted: naive CD4+ T cells, CD4+CD45RA+CD25-. The chain employs TRBV7-2 and TRBJ2-3; TRBD1 matches at 7 bases. CDR3 nucleotides: TGTGCCAGCAGCTTGGACAGGCCTCTAGTCACAGATACGCAGTGTTTT. Residues: CASSLDRPLVTDTQCF.